This passage covers 8 T cell receptor beta chains from one sample sequenced in a study of T cell responses to AZD1222 COVID-19 vaccine. Some clones are missing from TCRdb's copy, which holds only in-frame ones; the method was immunoSEQ multiplex PCR. Among around 110,000 clones listed, 80% to 90% were seen once. The sequencing used peripheral blood, collected on day 0 of AZD1222 vaccination. Source of these receptors: an adult in good health.

This chain links TRBV3-1 (or the pseudogene TRBV3-2) with TRBJ1-2; perhaps TRBD1 as D (6 bases). Germline V gene data show CDR1 as LGHDT and CDR2 as YNNKEL (reference sequence). CDR3 length equals 17 residues. Trimming removed 2 bases at V and 8 bases at J, with 24 bases between. In nucleotides, the CDR3 is TGTGCCAGCAGCCAAACCTCCGGGACAAAGCCTTCTGGGGGCTACACCTTC. Amino acids: CASSQTSGTKPSGGYTF.

The chain employs TRBV6-1 and TRBJ2-7; 12 bases map to TRBD2. Germline-derived CDR1 and CDR2 are MNHNS and SASEGT. Germline trimming cut 0 bases from V and 2 bases from J; bases unmatched to any gene: 2. The CDR3 has 16 residues. CDR3 protein: CASSEALAGGTYEQYF. The CDR3 DNA follows: TGTGCCAGCAGTGAAGCCCTAGCGGGAGGGACCTACGAGCAGTACTTC.

CDR3 sequence: CAISESGGGGLGGTEAFF. Written as DNA, the CDR3 is TGTGCCATCAGTGAGTCAGGAGGGGGGGGTTTGGGCGGAACTGAAGCTTTCTTT. This chain connects TRBV10-3 to TRBJ1-1; possibly TRBD1 for D (6 bases). The ends were cut back, 0 bases at V and 5 bases at J, with 22 bases in the middle. Germline V gene data show CDR1 as ENHRY and CDR2 as SYGVKD. The CDR3 is 18 amino acids.

This clone was counted only a few times. This chain uses TRBV20-1 with TRBJ2-7, with D maybe TRBD2 (5 bases). V lost 3 bases to trimming and J lost 6 bases, with 9 bases between them. The CDR3 totals 11 residues. Germline V gene sequence: CDR1 DFQATT, CDR2 SNEGSKA (reference sequence). The CDR3 nucleotides read TGCAGTGCTAGCCGGACTGGCGAGCAGTACTTC. Its translation: CSASRTGEQYF.

This clone was counted once. The V gene is TRBV3-1 (or the pseudogene TRBV3-2), the J gene TRBJ2-5, with D perhaps TRBD1 or TRBD2 (6 bases each). There are 15 residues in the CDR3. V was pared by 1 base and J by 2 bases, with 11 bases between. Germline V CDR1 and CDR2: LGHDT, YNNKEL (reference sequence). The CDR3 DNA reads TGTGCCAGCAGCCAAGGAGAAGGGGGGCAAGAGACCCAGTACTTC. Protein product: CASSQGEGGQETQYF.

CDR3 sequence (DNA): TGTGCCAGCAGCCCCCCGGGACAGGGCCTTGGCTACACCTTC. It encodes CASSPPGQGLGYTF. This sequence joins TRBV5-6 and TRBJ1-2, with 9 bases matching TRBD1. Germline CDR1 is SGHDT and CDR2 is YYEEEE. The CDR3 loop spans 14 amino acids. Germline trimming cut 4 bases from V and 7 bases from J; bases unmatched to any gene: 8.

The rearrangement joins TRBV2 to TRBJ2-3; possible D gene TRBD1, 5 bases. The V and J ends lost 2 bases and 5 bases respectively, with 14 bases between them. The length of the CDR3 is 15 residues. Per the germline V gene, CDR1 is SNHLY and CDR2 is FYNNEI. CDR3 nucleotide sequence: TGTGCCAGCAGTGAAAGCACAGGTGTGGGAGATACGCAGTATTTT. Translating gives CASSESTGVGDTQYF.

J is TRBJ2-7 and V is TRBV28, with TRBD1 as a possible D gene (6 bases). CDR3 length equals 12 residues. V was clipped by 6 bases and J by 4 bases, with 10 bases between them. Looked up from germline, CDR1 is MDHEN and CDR2 is SYDVKM. The CDR3 DNA follows: TGTGCCAGCAGGCAGGGGCAGTACGAGCAGTACTTC. This encodes CASRQGQYEQYF.